This T cell receptor (beta chain) was recovered during a study of shared clonotypes between healthy human individuals (dated by TCRdb to 2018 to 2020). Study-wide context: A few men and a couple of women, aged 18 to 49 years, made up the cohort. The study deeply sequenced blood TCR repertoires of roughly five healthy adults to estimate repertoire size and the extent of clonotype sharing between individuals. Per donor, leukapheresis produced somewhere between about 0.94 and 9 billion PBMCs. Per donor, three plates each were used for CD4 naive and CD4 memory, two for CD8 naive, and one for CD8 memory. Libraries were prepared and TCR repertoires were sequenced by different laboratories using diverse techniques, in order to increase sequencing depth and limit assay-specific biases. Broad study findings and their caveats: Naive subsets generally had larger estimated clonotype richness than memory subsets. Compared with non-shared clonotypes, clonotypes shared by all four sorted-subset donors had higher generation probabilities. Based on pairwise subsampling, the degree of clonotype sharing among donors was expected to be affected by sequencing depth. Incomplete sequencing was indicated by rarefaction of sorted-subset datasets, despite the large sequencing depth. Sampling was limited to blood, and TCR repertoires in tissue likely differ from TCR repertoires in blood. Sharing across a handful of donors was observed for approximately 5% of naive CD4, around 3.5% of naive CD8, 2% to 2.5% of memory CD4, and about 0.38% of memory CD8 clonotypes. The genetic and exposure-history diversity represented was limited by the small number of donors.

Using the deep immunoSEQ assay, TCR CDR3 regions were amplified from genomic DNA by multiplex PCR. Extracted genomic DNA from each cell subset was distributed evenly across all wells of several immunoSEQ 96-well plates, and each plate was treated as a replicate. For sorted subsets, about 200 ng genomic DNA, equal to about 30,000 T cell genomes, was loaded into each replicate PCR. The purified libraries were quantified using a Qubit 3.0 fluorometer, sized with a Bioanalyzer 2100, and then quantified again using the KAPA Library Quantification kit. A separate single-read 150-cycle Illumina NextSeq 550 flow cell was used to sequence each immunoSEQ 96-well plate. The study's processing was this. Because only junctional sequences without quality scores were contained in the immunoSEQ output, filtering matching that applied to full-length reads could not be performed. Sequences were annotated with PyIR, a Python wrapper for IgBLAST v1.9, using IMGT germline references to assign V/J genes and CDR3. Reads were filtered out if the reads had weak V/J assignments (E-value above 1e-6), no CDR3, stop codons, out-of-frame junctions, or ambiguous translated residues. V3J clonotypes were defined as sequences sharing the same inferred V gene, J gene, and CDR3 amino acid sequence. Percentage overlap between repertoires was computed as shared unique clonotypes divided by the size of the smaller repertoire. Three approaches were used to assess repertoire richness: RTK rarefaction, the Chao1 estimator, and Recon v2.1 estimates of unobserved clonotypes. For all TCRbeta clonotypes obtained by the gDNA method from a few donors, generation probabilities were computed with OLGA. The table was pulled from immuneACCESS by TCRdb, which kept in-frame rearrangements only. Such tables lose some clones; where checked, under half of the loss comes from unresolved V genes, and the rest has no known cause. V and J calls and clone size follow that table, whereas D and trimming were derived from the DNA. Here the sample has some 1.4 million clones; roughly 96% occur a single time. The top ten hold over 1% of the sample.

The germline V gene provides CDR1 SGHDT and CDR2 YYEEEE. CDR3 length: 18 amino acids, cysteine to phenylalanine. The entry retains the CDR3 DNA only, 54 bases that are in frame from base 1. Relative to germline, V is missing 0 bases and J is missing 0 bases, with 7 bases of the junction outside any gene match. Healthy HIV-negative adults with no recently reported acute infections or vaccinations were included as donors. Only Caucasian adults living in Nashville, Tennessee, USA were represented among the donors. Magnetic negative selection was used to enrich CD4+ T cells, after which naive cells were positively selected on CD45RA and the negative fraction became the memory subset. Blood was obtained by leukapheresis, after which PBMCs were separated by Ficoll-Histopaque density gradient centrifugation and cryopreserved in liquid nitrogen vapor phase. Analytical flow cytometry was used to check the purity and quantity of every magnetically sorted T cell population. From each sorted fraction, genomic DNA was isolated and quantified by UV absorbance on a Nanodrop 2000c.

To note about this clone: The antigen it recognizes is unknown. No base quality information exists; no much larger clone differs at one position.

The sequence came from a man aged 25-45 years in good health. Here the chain combines TRBV5-6 and TRBJ1-5, with 9 junctional bases fitting TRBD1. Sequencing was performed on naive CD4+ T cells sorted from blood. The label giving this sample's cell subset or site can be read as: CD45RA+ positively selected. The CDR3 loop reads CASSLGGTGIFSNQPQHF. The DNA is TGTGCCAGCAGCTTGGGGGGGACAGGGATTTTTAGCAATCAGCCCCAGCATTTT.